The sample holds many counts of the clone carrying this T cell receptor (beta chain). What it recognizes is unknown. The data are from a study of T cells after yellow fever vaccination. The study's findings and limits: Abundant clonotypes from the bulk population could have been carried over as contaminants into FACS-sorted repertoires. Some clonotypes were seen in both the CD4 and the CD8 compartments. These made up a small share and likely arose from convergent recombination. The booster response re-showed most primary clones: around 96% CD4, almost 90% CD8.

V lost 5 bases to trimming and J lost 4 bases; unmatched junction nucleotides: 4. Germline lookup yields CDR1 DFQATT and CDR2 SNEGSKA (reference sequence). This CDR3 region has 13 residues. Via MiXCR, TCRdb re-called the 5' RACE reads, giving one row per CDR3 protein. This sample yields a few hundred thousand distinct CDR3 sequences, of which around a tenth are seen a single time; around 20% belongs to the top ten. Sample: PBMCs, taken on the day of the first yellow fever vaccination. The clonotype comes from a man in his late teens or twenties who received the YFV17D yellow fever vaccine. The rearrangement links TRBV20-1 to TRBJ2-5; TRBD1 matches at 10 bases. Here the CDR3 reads CSASDRGLETQYF. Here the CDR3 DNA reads TGCAGTGCTTCGGACAGGGGGTTAGAGACCCAGTACTTC.